The next 6 T cell receptor beta chains were all read from a single sample in a study of shared clonotypes between healthy human individuals. Produced via immunoSEQ multiplex PCR; TCRdb's table is partial and in-frame only. This repertoire shows about 730,000 clones, 55% to 80% found once; its top ten account for more than 1.5%. Source material: memory CD4+ T cells sorted from blood. Subset of the sample: CD45RA-negative fraction. The receptors stem from a woman in her 30s in good health.

As regards this clone: Other DNA sequences in the same sample also yield this CDR3. This chain joins TRBV5-1 and TRBJ2-2; D perhaps matches TRBD2 (6 bases). The germline V and J ends were trimmed by 5 bases and 0 bases, with 11 bases remaining between them. Germline V CDR1 and CDR2: SGHRS, YFSETQ. This CDR3 has 15 amino acids. The CDR3 protein is CASSLSGTNTGELFF. The CDR3 nucleotides read TGCGCCAGCAGTCTTAGCGGCACGAACACCGGGGAGCTGTTTTTT.

This clone was seen more than once but under ten times. The V gene is TRBV19, the J gene TRBJ2-5; D is possibly TRBD2 (5 bases). The CDR3 is made up of 15 amino acids. V lost 5 bases and J 5 bases, leaving 18 bases between the germline ends. The germline gives CDR1 LNHDA, CDR2 SQIVND (reference sequence). CDR3 in DNA: TGTGCCAGTAGTTATCAAGGACTGGACCGGGAGACCCAGTACTTC. This translates into CASSYQGLDRETQYF.

Many counts were recorded for this clone. The sample has other DNA sequences that encode this CDR3 too. The chain is built from TRBV5-1 and TRBJ2-5, with 14 bases matching TRBD2. Germline CDR1 is SGHRS and CDR2 is YFSETQ. Trimming at V came to 5 bases and at J to 10 bases, leaving 7 bases not matched to a gene. This CDR3 comprises 14 residues. The DNA of the CDR3 is TGCGCCAGCAGGGAAGGACTAGCGGGAGGAGTCCAGTACTTC. This encodes CASREGLAGGVQYF.

The chain links TRBV11-3 to TRBJ1-4, with D possibly matching TRBD1 (6 bases). Trimming left V 8 bases short and J 11 bases short, with 24 bases between. The CDR3 extends over 15 amino acids. Germline CDR1 SGHNT, CDR2 YENEEA. CDR3 protein: CASSDERGTGRKLFF. The CDR3 DNA reads as TGTGCCAGCTCCGATGAGCGGGGCACAGGGCGGAAACTGTTTTTT.

Only one count was recorded for this clone. CDR3 region: CASSLELNEQFF. For the CDR3, the DNA is TGCGCCAGCAGCTTGGAACTAAATGAGCAGTTCTTC. The V call is TRBV5-1, the J call TRBJ2-1; D is unresolved. There are 12 residues in the CDR3. V gave up 0 bases and J gave up 7 bases, with 5 bases separating them. The germline gives CDR1 SGHRS, CDR2 YFSETQ.

The V and J genes are TRBV12-5 and TRBJ2-2, with D tentatively TRBD1 (6 bases). Germline V gives CDR1 LGHNT, CDR2 FRNRAP. V was trimmed by 2 bases and J by 5 bases, leaving 12 bases between them. The CDR3 totals 15 residues. DNA of the CDR3: TGTGCTAGTGGTTTGATACAGGACAGAACCGGGGAGCTGTTTTTT. It codes for CASGLIQDRTGELFF.